This passage covers 17 T cell receptor beta chains from one sample sequenced in a study of T cell repertoires in cytomegalovirus infection. TCRdb redid the calling of the reads with MiXCR, one entry per CDR3 protein. The sample records roughly 700,000 distinct CDR3 sequences, around a third being singletons. These receptors' targets are unknown. Sequencing was performed on cultured PBMCs, taken from culture after CMV antigen stimulation. The receptors were gathered from a human donor in good health (CMV status not recorded). Some clones in this sample may be carry-over from other donors' samples.

The CDR3 DNA reads TGTGCCAGCAGCTTTGGCCCGAATAGCAATCAGCCCCAGCATTTT. It encodes CASSFGPNSNQPQHF. The chain joins TRBV5-6 to TRBJ1-5, with D unclear. CDR1 and CDR2 (germline): SGHDT, YYEEEE. With 2 bases removed from V and 0 bases from J, the gap between germline ends came to 9 bases. The CDR3 consists of 15 residues.

This clonotype appeared a few times. The chain couples TRBV7-9 to TRBJ1-6; 10 bases map to TRBD1. Looked up from germline, CDR1 is SEHNR and CDR2 is FQNEAQ (reference sequence). The CDR3 is 13 amino acids. Trimming cost V 5 bases and J 10 bases; bases outside gene matches: 2. The CDR3 is CASSEDRGSPLHF. CDR3 sequence (DNA): TGTGCCAGCAGCGAGGACAGGGGGTCACCCCTCCACTTT.

This clonotype was seen only a few times. The chain recombines TRBV4-3 with TRBJ1-1, with D uncertain. V was trimmed by 0 bases and J by 4 bases, leaving 9 bases between them. The CDR3 loop spans 14 amino acids. The V gene's germline CDR1 is LGHNA and CDR2 YSLEER. For the CDR3, the DNA is TGCGCCAGCAGCCAAGATTTTGAGGCCACTGAAGCTTTCTTT. Protein sequence: CASSQDFEATEAFF.

The CDR3 DNA reads TGCGCCAGCAGCCAAGTTGAAAGCGCCGCCTACGAGCAGTACTTC. Protein product: CASSQVESAAYEQYF. V is TRBV4-1 and J is TRBJ2-7; D is ambiguous. The CDR3 spans 15 residues. Germline CDR1 reads MGHRA; CDR2 reads YSYEKL. The V end lost 1 base, the J end lost 2 bases, and 12 bases lay between the germline ends.

The J gene is TRBJ1-1, the V gene TRBV4-1; tentative D call: TRBD1 (6 bases). This CDR3 contains 16 residues. The V end lost 4 bases, the J end lost 1 base, and 16 bases lay between the germline ends. Germline V gene data show CDR1 as MGHRA and CDR2 as YSYEKL. The CDR3 DNA reads as TGCGCCAGCAGCCGGGGGGCAGCCAATAAGAACACTGAAGCTTTCTTT. This gives the protein CASSRGAANKNTEAFF.

The chain couples TRBV7-9 to TRBJ2-5; D might be TRBD1 (5 bases). CDR3 length equals 13 residues. V dropped 8 bases and J dropped 5 bases, with 15 bases sitting between them. Germline V gene lookup returns CDR1 SEHNR and CDR2 FQNEAQ (reference sequence). CDR3 in amino acids: CASQGARIETQYF. The CDR3 nucleotides are TGTGCCAGCCAAGGGGCGCGTATTGAGACCCAGTACTTC.

The chain uses TRBV29-1 and TRBJ2-5; D uncertain. V was trimmed by 7 bases and J by 5 bases, leaving 14 bases between them. The CDR3 has 12 amino acids. CDR1 is SQVTM, CDR2 ANQGSEA, per germline. The chain's CDR3 is CSAKSMGETQYF. The CDR3 coding sequence is TGCAGCGCTAAGTCGATGGGGGAGACCCAGTACTTC.

The chain carries TRBV24-1 and TRBJ2-3, with 9 bases that match TRBD1. The V gene end was trimmed by 5 bases and the J gene end by 6 bases; junction bases not matched to a gene: 2. This CDR3 spans 13 amino acids. Looked up from germline, CDR1 is KGHDR and CDR2 is SFDVKD. The CDR3, as DNA: TGTGCCACCAGTGGAGGACAGGGGGATACGCAGTATTTT. Protein: CATSGGQGDTQYF.

This rearrangement joins TRBV4-3 to TRBJ1-1, with D uncertain. CDR3 length: 14 residues. Germline V CDR1 and CDR2: LGHNA, YSLEER. Deletions cut 1 base from V and 2 bases from J, with 8 bases between. DNA for the CDR3: TGCGCCAGCAGCCAAGTGCCAGAAAACACTGAAGCTTTCTTT. This encodes CASSQVPENTEAFF.

The rearrangement uses TRBV25-1 and TRBJ2-3, with TRBD2 matching 8 bases. The V gene's germline CDR1 is MGHDK and CDR2 SYGVNS. Trimming cost V 2 bases and J 2 bases; bases outside gene matches: 9. The CDR3 loop spans 17 amino acids. The CDR3 here is CASSEPPRGGNTDTQYF. The DNA for the CDR3 is TGTGCCAGCAGTGAACCCCCCCGGGGGGGCAACACAGATACGCAGTATTTT.

This clonotype showed up many times. The rearrangement uses TRBV7-2 and TRBJ1-5; D unclear. The length of the CDR3 is 15 residues. Germline V gene sequence: CDR1 SGHTA, CDR2 FQGNSA. Trimming shortened V by 5 bases and J by 5 bases, and 16 bases separated the two germline ends. The CDR3 bases are TGTGCCAGCAGCATCGGGAGTGGGCGGGATCAGCCCCAGCATTTT. As protein: CASSIGSGRDQPQHF.

This clonotype came up a few times. This chain links TRBV27 with TRBJ2-3, with D maybe TRBD2 (5 bases). Germline-derived CDR1 and CDR2 are MNHEY and SMNVEV (reference sequence). The ends were cut back, 4 bases at V and 1 base at J, with 9 bases in the middle. The CDR3 is 14 amino acids. CDR3 in DNA: TGTGCCAGCAGTTGGAACGGGGGCACAGATACGCAGTATTTT. This gives the protein CASSWNGGTDTQYF.

The CDR3 DNA reads as TGTGCCAGCGCCCTCCGGGGACAGCCGTCCTACGAGCAGTACTTC. It translates to CASALRGQPSYEQYF. J is TRBJ2-7 and V is TRBV7-2; 7 bases line up with TRBD1. Germline V gene lookup returns CDR1 SGHTA and CDR2 FQGNSA. The CDR3 has 15 amino acids. V trimming: 8 bases; J trimming: 1 base; junction bases outside the gene matches: 11.

This clonotype occurred a few times. This chain uses TRBV7-2 with TRBJ1-6, with D tentatively TRBD1 (6 bases). This CDR3 is 16 amino acids long. From germline, CDR1 is SGHTA and CDR2 FQGNSA. V lost 7 bases, J lost 2 bases, and 15 bases lay in between. CDR3 loop: CASTSSGVTYNSPLHF. CDR3 bases: TGTGCCAGCACCTCCTCAGGGGTTACCTATAATTCACCCCTCCACTTT.

The chain couples TRBV10-3 to TRBJ2-2; no clear D gene. Trimming shortened V by 7 bases and J by 1 base, and 10 bases separated the two germline ends. The V gene's germline CDR1 is ENHRY and CDR2 SYGVKD. The CDR3 loop spans 14 amino acids. CDR3 in amino acids: CAIKRLGNTGELFF. In DNA form, the CDR3 reads TGTGCCATCAAGCGTTTAGGGAACACCGGGGAGCTGTTTTTT.

The rearrangement links TRBV5-5 to TRBJ2-1; perhaps TRBD2 as D (5 bases). Trimming removed 4 bases from V and 5 bases from J, with 16 bases in between. Germline V gene lookup returns CDR1 SGHKS and CDR2 YYEKEE (reference sequence). The CDR3 loop spans 15 amino acids. CDR3 protein: CASSTDYGLNNEQFF. The DNA for the CDR3 is TGTGCCAGCAGCACTGACTATGGGCTGAACAATGAGCAGTTCTTC.

There are a few counts of this clonotype. This sequence joins TRBV7-2 and TRBJ1-5; D may be TRBD1 (5 bases). Germline CDR1 reads SGHTA; CDR2 reads FQGNSA. The germline V and J ends were trimmed by 5 bases and 11 bases, with 16 bases remaining between them. The length of the CDR3 is 13 residues. The CDR3 loop is CASSEPGGLAQHF. Written as DNA, the CDR3 is TGTGCCAGCAGCGAGCCGGGGGGTTTGGCCCAGCATTTT.